Listed below are T cell receptor beta chains from one sample, sequenced in a study of OX40 agonist ivuxolimab in advanced cancers. Profiling relied on immunoSEQ multiplex PCR, and the TCRdb table lists in-frame clones only, not all of them. The sample has roughly 61,000 clones, approximately 88% seen once; the top ten hold roughly 3%. Source: CD4+ or CD8+ T cells sorted from blood, taken in a trial of the OX40 agonist ivuxolimab. The receptors shown here come from an adult with an advanced solid tumor such as melanoma, head and neck, liver or kidney cancer. Each CDR3 is given with its conserved first and last residue. Each record gives: D gene, J gene, V gene, clone size, CDR3 DNA, CDR3 protein. D genes are given only for firm matches. Only some rows state a clone size, as once, few, many or a class for expanded clones.

D: TRBD2
J: TRBJ2-1
V: TRBV14
size: NA
DNA: TGTGCCAGCAGCCAAGCGGGCGGGAGCTCCTACAATGAGCAGTTCTTC
CDR3: CASSQAGGSSYNEQFF

D: NA
J: TRBJ1-2
V: TRBV18
size: NA
DNA: TGTGCCAGCTCACCAAGGCAGGAGGTGAACTATGGCTACACCTTC
CDR3: CASSPRQEVNYGYTF

D: NA
J: TRBJ2-7
V: TRBV6-1
size: NA
DNA: TGTGCCAGCAGTGAACCCCCAGGGCCCACCTACGAGCAGTACTTC
CDR3: CASSEPPGPTYEQYF

D: NA
J: TRBJ2-2
V: TRBV5-6
size: NA
DNA: TGTGCCAGCAGCGTGGGGACCGGGGAGCTGTTTTTT
CDR3: CASSVGTGELFF

D: NA
J: TRBJ2-3
V: TRBV30
size: few
DNA: TGTGCCTGGAGGCGGATTGTAGATACGCAGTATTTT
CDR3: CAWRRIVDTQYF

D: NA
J: TRBJ1-1
V: TRBV15
size: NA
DNA: TGTGCCACCAGCAAAGAGAACACTGAAGCTTTCTTT
CDR3: CATSKENTEAFF

D: NA
J: TRBJ1-2
V: TRBV15
size: NA
DNA: TGTGCCACCAGCAGAGGCCCGGATCCCGTTTCGAGTGGCTACACCTTC
CDR3: CATSRGPDPVSSGYTF

D: NA
J: TRBJ2-5
V: TRBV19
size: NA
DNA: TGTGCCACTTCGTGGGGCAGGCAAGAGACCCAGTACTTC
CDR3: CATSWGRQETQYF

D: TRBD2
J: TRBJ2-5
V: TRBV5-1
size: NA
DNA: TGCGCCAGCAGCCCTGGACTAGCGAGGCAGACCCAGTACTTC
CDR3: CASSPGLARQTQYF

D: NA
J: TRBJ1-4
V: TRBV29-1
size: NA
DNA: TGCAGCGCTCGTGGGGTGGGAAATGAAAAACTGTTTTTT
CDR3: CSARGVGNEKLFF

D: TRBD2
J: TRBJ2-7
V: TRBV19
size: NA
DNA: TGTGCCAGTAGTATTGGTAGCGGGGAATACGAGCAGTACTTC
CDR3: CASSIGSGEYEQYF

D: NA
J: TRBJ2-7
V: TRBV20-1
size: NA
DNA: TGCAGTGCTAAAGGGACCTACGAGCAGTACTTC
CDR3: CSAKGTYEQYF

D: NA
J: TRBJ2-5
V: TRBV11-2
size: NA
DNA: TGTGCCAGCAGCTTAGCGTTAGGGGGGTCACGGACGGAGACCCAGTACTTC
CDR3: CASSLALGGSRTETQYF

D: TRBD1
J: TRBJ1-2
V: TRBV19
size: NA
DNA: TGTGCCAGTAGTTCAGGGGGGATTGGTGGCTACACCTTC
CDR3: CASSSGGIGGYTF

D: TRBD1
J: TRBJ2-7
V: TRBV6-1
size: NA
DNA: TGTGCCAGCAGTGAACGGCCAGGGGGCCACTACGAGCAGTACTTC
CDR3: CASSERPGGHYEQYF

D: NA
J: TRBJ1-3
V: TRBV15
size: NA
DNA: TGTGCCACCAGCGTTGACGTGGGTACTGGAAACACCATATATTTT
CDR3: CATSVDVGTGNTIYF

D: TRBD1
J: TRBJ2-7
V: TRBV6-1
size: NA
DNA: TGTGCCAGCCGGTACAGGGGCGAGCAGTACTTC
CDR3: CASRYRGEQYF

D: TRBD1
J: TRBJ1-5
V: TRBV25-1
size: NA
DNA: TGTGCCAGCAGTGAGTCGGACAGGGTGTTCAATCAGCCCCAGCATTTT
CDR3: CASSESDRVFNQPQHF

D: TRBD1
J: TRBJ1-6
V: TRBV5-1
size: NA
DNA: TGCGCCAGCAGCTTGGACGGGACAGGGAATTCACCCCTCCACTTT
CDR3: CASSLDGTGNSPLHF

D: TRBD1
J: TRBJ1-3
V: TRBV5-4
size: NA
DNA: TGTGCCAGCAGCTTGGGCAGGGGGGCTGGAAACACCATATATTTT
CDR3: CASSLGRGAGNTIYF

D: TRBD1
J: TRBJ1-2
V: TRBV28
size: NA
DNA: TGTGCCAGCACCCAGGGACAGATAGACTATGGCTACACCTTC
CDR3: CASTQGQIDYGYTF

D: NA
J: TRBJ2-4
V: TRBV18
size: NA
DNA: TGTGCCAGCTCACCACCACAGCAGCTAGCCAAAAACATTCAGTACTTC
CDR3: CASSPPQQLAKNIQYF

D: NA
J: TRBJ1-5
V: TRBV10-3
size: NA
DNA: TGTGCCATCGGGCAGGGGAATCAGCCCCAGCATTTT
CDR3: CAIGQGNQPQHF

D: TRBD1
J: TRBJ2-1
V: TRBV28
size: NA
DNA: TGTGCCAGCAGAGAGACAGGGCGCAATGAGCAGTTCTTC
CDR3: CASRETGRNEQFF

D: NA
J: TRBJ2-1
V: TRBV30
size: NA
DNA: TGTGCCTGGAGTGTACTTGGCTTAGAGCAGTTCTTC
CDR3: CAWSVLGLEQFF

D: NA
J: TRBJ1-2
V: TRBV28
size: NA
DNA: TGTGCCAGCAGCCCCCTGGCAGACCGGAATGGCTACACCTTC
CDR3: CASSPLADRNGYTF

D: NA
J: TRBJ1-3
V: TRBV30
size: NA
DNA: TGTGCCTGGAGCGCAGGGTATGGAAACACCATATATTTT
CDR3: CAWSAGYGNTIYF

D: NA
J: TRBJ1-5
V: TRBV29-1
size: NA
DNA: TGCAGCGTTCGGTCAGGGGAGGATCAGCCCCAGCATTTT
CDR3: CSVRSGEDQPQHF

D: NA
J: TRBJ2-7
V: TRBV28
size: NA
DNA: TGTGCCAGCAGTTCGGAGGGATACCAAACGAAGCAGTACTTC
CDR3: CASSSEGYQTKQYF

D: TRBD2
J: TRBJ2-7
V: TRBV5-1
size: NA
DNA: TGCGCCAGCAGCTCATCCTCTACTGCTAGCGGGGATTACGAGCAGTACTTC
CDR3: CASSSSSTASGDYEQYF

D: TRBD2
J: TRBJ2-7
V: TRBV7-2
size: NA
DNA: TGTGCCAGCAGCCTAGCGGGAGGGTCCTCCTACGAGCAGTACTTC
CDR3: CASSLAGGSSYEQYF

D: NA
J: TRBJ1-3
V: TRBV6-5
size: NA
DNA: TGTGCCAGCAGAGGTACAAGAAACACCATATATTTT
CDR3: CASRGTRNTIYF

D: NA
J: TRBJ2-1
V: TRBV20-1
size: once
DNA: TGCAGTGCGTTAGATTACAATGAGCAGTTCTTC
CDR3: CSALDYNEQFF

D: NA
J: TRBJ1-2
V: TRBV28
size: NA
DNA: TGTGCCAGCAGGGCATTTTCCTATGGCTACACCTTC
CDR3: CASRAFSYGYTF

D: NA
J: TRBJ1-3
V: TRBV30
size: NA
DNA: TGTGCCTGGAGTGGGGGAGTTACCTCCAGAAACACCATATATTTT
CDR3: CAWSGGVTSRNTIYF

D: NA
J: TRBJ1-6
V: TRBV29-1
size: once
DNA: TGCAGCGTTGCATGGTCGGTGGATTCACCCCTCCACTTT
CDR3: CSVAWSVDSPLHF

D: TRBD1
J: TRBJ2-1
V: TRBV10-3
size: once
DNA: TGTGCCATCAGTGATCCCGGGACAGGGGACAATGAGCAGTTCTTC
CDR3: CAISDPGTGDNEQFF

D: NA
J: TRBJ2-3
V: TRBV29-1
size: NA
DNA: TGCAGCGGGACCGACCCAGATACGCAGTATTTT
CDR3: CSGTDPDTQYF

D: NA
J: TRBJ2-1
V: TRBV18
size: NA
DNA: TGTGCCAGCTCCCTGGACAGCCGCGGTGAGCAGTTCTTC
CDR3: CASSLDSRGEQFF

D: NA
J: TRBJ2-7
V: TRBV5-1
size: NA
DNA: TGCGCCAGCAGCTTGGCAGGGGTCGGGAACGAGCAGTACTTC
CDR3: CASSLAGVGNEQYF